Below are 20 T cell receptor beta chains sequenced from a single sample in a study of patients and donors after allogeneic stem cell transplantation. TCRdb reanalysed the RT-PCR reads using MiXCR and keeps one entry per CDR3 protein. Seen here are 390,000 or so distinct CDR3 sequences, 16% observed once, and the top ten hold over 6%. The sample consisted of blood, either unsorted or a sorted T cell fraction (not recorded which). Receptors were obtained from a human donor who was either an allogeneic HSCT recipient or a stem cell or donor lymphocyte infusion donor (not recorded which). It is not recorded whose cells these are; they may come from a transplant donor.

Ten or more counts support this clonotype. The chain recombines TRBV12-3 or TRBV12-4 with TRBJ1-2, with D hard to call. This CDR3 contains 13 residues. V gave up 5 bases and J gave up 0 bases, with 7 bases separating them. CDR3 sequence: CASSPRANYGYTF. The CDR3 DNA reads TGTGCCAGCAGTCCGAGGGCTAACTATGGCTACACCTTC.

This clonotype has at least ten counts. The chain combines TRBV10-3 with TRBJ2-7; 8 positions match TRBD1. There are 15 residues in the CDR3. CDR1 and CDR2 (germline): ENHRY, SYGVKD. The J segment lost 0 bases and the V segment lost 7 bases, leaving 8 bases of the junction unmatched. The CDR3 is CAIKEGTGPSYEQYF. In DNA, the CDR3 is TGTGCCATCAAAGAAGGGACAGGACCCTCCTACGAGCAGTACTTC.

The rearrangement uses TRBV5-1 and TRBJ2-3; 7 bases line up with TRBD1. Germline CDR1 and CDR2: SGHRS and YFSETQ. The CDR3 is made up of 15 amino acids. V shed 2 bases, J shed 1 base, and the junction held 4 bases outside the gene matches. The CDR3, as DNA: TGCGCCAGCAGCTTTTCAACAGGGGGCACAGATACGCAGTATTTT. This sequence encodes CASSFSTGGTDTQYF.

V usage is TRBV19 and J usage is TRBJ2-7; D possibly uses TRBD1 or TRBD2 (5 bases each). Deletions cut 1 base from V and 2 bases from J, with 12 bases between. Germline CDR1 reads LNHDA; CDR2 reads SQIVND (reference sequence). There are 15 residues in the CDR3. CDR3 nucleotide sequence: TGTGCCAGTAGTATAGGTGGTTGGGGGACCTACGAGCAGTACTTC. It is translated as CASSIGGWGTYEQYF.

The chain recombines TRBV6-5 with TRBJ1-2, with TRBD1 identical over 7 bases. This CDR3 region has 16 residues. V shed 4 bases and J 1 base; nucleotides not matched to a gene: 9. CDR1 is MNHEY, CDR2 SVGAGI, per germline. The CDR3 here is CASSSPTGQFNYGYTF. The DNA of the CDR3 is TGTGCCAGCAGTTCCCCGACAGGGCAATTTAACTATGGCTACACCTTC.

This clonotype showed up many times. This chain joins TRBV25-1 and TRBJ2-7; 7 bases agree with TRBD1. V was clipped by 3 bases and J by 4 bases; unmatched bases: 3. The germline CDR1 and CDR2 sequences are MGHDK and SYGVNS. The length of the CDR3 is 13 residues. The CDR3 region has the DNA TGTGCCAGCAGTGAGACAGGGAATTACGAGCAGTACTTC. It yields the protein CASSETGNYEQYF.

This clonotype was found a few times. The rearrangement uses TRBV4-3 and TRBJ2-1; 8 bases map to TRBD1. V lost 0 bases to trimming and J lost 7 bases; unmatched junction nucleotides: 8. CDR1 LGHNA and CDR2 YSLEER come from the germline V gene. The CDR3 has 16 amino acids. Here the CDR3 reads CASSQERQGTRNEQFF. CDR3 in DNA: TGCGCCAGCAGCCAAGAACGACAGGGGACACGGAATGAGCAGTTCTTC.

This clonotype was detected only a few times. The chain has TRBV11-2 and TRBJ2-2; 11 nucleotides line up with TRBD2. Germline V gives CDR1 SGHAT, CDR2 FQNNGV. Trimming at V came to 3 bases and at J to 9 bases, leaving 15 bases not matched to a gene. The CDR3 covers 18 residues. Here the CDR3 reads CASSFFGLAGFDLRELFF. The CDR3 DNA reads TGTGCCAGCAGCTTTTTCGGACTAGCGGGTTTCGATTTGCGGGAGCTGTTTTTT. The full variable domain, rest sourced from reference TRBV11-2 and TRBJ2-2, is EAGVAQSPRYKIIEKRQSVAFWCNPISGHATLYWYQQILGQGPKLLIQFQNNGVVDDSQLPKDRFSAERLKGVDSTLKIQPAKLEDSAVYLCASSFFGLAGFDLRELFFGEGSRLTVL.

J is TRBJ2-6 and V is TRBV6-5, with a weak D call TRBD1 (6 bases). V lost 2 bases, J lost 0 bases, and 17 bases lay in between. CDR1 MNHEY and CDR2 SVGAGI come from the germline V gene. The CDR3 contains 19 residues. Here the CDR3 DNA reads TGTGCCAGCAGTTACGCCCTCGGGACATTGACCTCTGGGGCCAACGTCCTGACTTTC. It translates to CASSYALGTLTSGANVLTF.

The chain joins TRBV20-1 to TRBJ1-1, with unresolved D. The CDR3 runs to 11 residues. Germline lookup yields CDR1 DFQATT and CDR2 SNEGSKA (reference sequence). DNA of the CDR3: TGCAGCCGTTGGGGGAACACTGAAGCTTTCTTT. As protein: CSRWGNTEAFF.

The V call is TRBV5-1, the J call TRBJ2-3; tentatively, D is TRBD1 (6 bases). In germline, CDR1 is SGHRS, CDR2 YFSETQ. The V end was cut by 2 bases, the J end by 0 bases, with 13 bases between. This CDR3 comprises 16 residues. This CDR3 is CASSFAGDPSTDTQYF. The CDR3, as DNA: TGCGCCAGCAGCTTCGCAGGGGACCCTAGCACAGATACGCAGTATTTT.

This clonotype was observed a few times. The V and J genes are TRBV5-6 and TRBJ2-2; D is unresolved. Germline V gene data show CDR1 as SGHDT and CDR2 as YYEEEE. Trimming stripped 2 bases from V and 0 bases from J, with 11 bases between. The CDR3 sequence is 16 residues long. The CDR3 DNA reads as TGTGCCAGCAGCTTCATGGTATGGGCGAACACCGGGGAGCTGTTTTTT. Translation gives CASSFMVWANTGELFF.

This clonotype came up a few times. The gene calls are TRBV20-1 and TRBJ1-1; no definite D call. The CDR3 sequence is 10 residues long. Germline CDR1 and CDR2: DFQATT and SNEGSKA (reference sequence). V was cut by 7 bases and J by 8 bases, with 11 bases left in between. The CDR3 DNA is TGCAGTGTCAACCCAAACGAAGCTTTCTTT. This sequence encodes CSVNPNEAFF.

This clonotype was found a few times. The chain employs TRBV11-1 and TRBJ2-7; TRBD1 aligns across 8 bases. V shed 1 base and J 4 bases; nucleotides not matched to a gene: 15. The germline V gene has CDR1 SGHAT and CDR2 FQDESV (reference sequence). The CDR3 extends over 18 amino acids. The CDR3 bases are TGTGCCAGCAGCTTAGGGCCCCCAAGACAGGGGAGGAGATACGAGCAGTACTTC. This sequence encodes CASSLGPPRQGRRYEQYF.

The gene calls are TRBV9 and TRBJ2-5, with 7 bases lining up with TRBD1. Germline V lookup: CDR1 SGDLS, CDR2 YYNGEE. After removal of 3 bases from V and 5 bases from J, the junction contained 10 bases not matched to a gene. The CDR3 totals 15 residues. The CDR3 DNA follows: TGTGCCAGCAGCGGGACTTGGACAGGCTTGGAGACCCAGTACTTC. Translated, it gives CASSGTWTGLETQYF.

A word on this clonotype: This likely comes from a read error, as the CDR3 has no conserved phenylalanine or tryptophan at its end. This chain uses TRBV7-2 with TRBJ2-3, with TRBD2 matching 9 bases. Germline CDR1 SGHTA, CDR2 FQGNSA. V was pared by 0 bases and J by 7 bases, with 5 bases of the junction left unmatched. The CDR3 runs 15 residues. The CDR3 nucleotides read TGTGCCAGCAGCTTAGCTCCGGGACTAGCACATACGCAGTATTTA. Residues: CASSLAPGLAHTQYL.

This clonotype has more than one count but fewer than ten. The chain employs TRBV19 and TRBJ2-2, with 8 bases lining up with TRBD2. The CDR3 loop spans 15 amino acids. Germline loops: CDR1 LNHDA, CDR2 SQIVND (reference sequence). J was trimmed by 1 base and V by 8 bases; bases with no gene match: 6. The CDR3 nucleotides are TGTGCCAGTGCTGCGGGGGGACAGAACACCGGGGAGCTGTTTTTT. This sequence encodes CASAAGGQNTGELFF.

This clonotype appeared many times. This chain links TRBV5-1 with TRBJ2-7; D remains ambiguous. Trimming cost V 0 bases and J 0 bases, with 7 bases left between them. This CDR3 has 14 residues. Germline V CDR1 and CDR2: SGHRS, YFSETQ. This chain's CDR3 is CASSLDGDSYEQYF. In nucleotides, the CDR3 is TGCGCCAGCAGCTTGGATGGGGACTCCTACGAGCAGTACTTC.

This chain uses TRBV7-9 with TRBJ2-5; no clear D. The V end lost 5 bases, the J end lost 0 bases, and 10 bases lay between the germline ends. CDR1 and CDR2 from the germline V gene are SEHNR and FQNEAQ (reference sequence). The CDR3 length is 14 residues. This CDR3 reads CASSRQMYQETQYF. The CDR3 bases are TGTGCCAGCAGCCGGCAGATGTACCAAGAGACCCAGTACTTC.

The rearrangement joins TRBV6-2 or TRBV6-3 to TRBJ1-2; 9 bases align to TRBD1. Germline lookup yields CDR1 MNHEY and CDR2 SVGEGT. The V gene end was trimmed by 5 bases and the J gene end by 2 bases; junction bases not matched to a gene: 9. The CDR3 loop spans 16 amino acids. The CDR3 region is CASSHITDRGNYGYTF. The CDR3 bases are TGTGCCAGCAGTCATATAACGGACAGGGGAAACTATGGCTACACCTTC.